The next 25 T cell receptor beta chains were all read from a single sample in a study of shared clonotypes between healthy human individuals. Measured with immunoSEQ multiplex PCR; TCRdb has only the in-frame clones, and not every one. Counted here are 550,000 to 800,000 clones, approximately 79% occurring once; the ten biggest clones make up approximately 1.6%. The sample comprised memory CD4+ T cells sorted from blood. Subset defined: CD45RA-negative fraction. The receptors come from a woman aged 30 to 39 in good health.

V gene TRBV28 combines with J gene TRBJ2-5, with 8 bases aligning to TRBD1. The length of the CDR3 is 13 residues. CDR1 and CDR2 (germline): MDHEN, SYDVKM. V was clipped by 6 bases and J by 7 bases; unmatched bases: 7. In DNA form, the CDR3 reads TGTGCCAGCAGGGTCGGACAGGGAGGGACCCAGTACTTC. Its translation: CASRVGQGGTQYF.

In nucleotides, the CDR3 is TGTGCCAGTCATTCGACAGGGGGGAACTATGGCTACACCTTC. Its translation: CASHSTGGNYGYTF. The chain combines TRBV19 with TRBJ1-2; 9 positions match TRBD1. The V gene end was trimmed by 8 bases and the J gene end by 2 bases; junction bases not matched to a gene: 6. This CDR3 comprises 14 residues. In germline, CDR1 is LNHDA, CDR2 SQIVND (reference sequence).

The chain links TRBV9 to TRBJ1-6, with D uncertain. From germline, CDR1 is SGDLS and CDR2 YYNGEE. This CDR3 region has 13 residues. Trimming shortened V by 0 bases and J by 9 bases, and 7 bases separated the two germline ends. The CDR3 DNA reads TGTGCCAGCAGCGTAGAAGGTAGTTCACCCCTCCACTTT. This translates into CASSVEGSSPLHF.

The chain carries TRBV27 and TRBJ1-1, with unresolved D. The ends were cut back, 0 bases at V and 2 bases at J, with 13 bases in the middle. This CDR3 has 16 amino acids. CDR1 is MNHEY and CDR2 is SMNVEV in the germline V gene (reference sequence). The CDR3 loop is CASSLSRGHINTEAFF. CDR3 DNA: TGTGCCAGCAGTTTATCGCGCGGGCACATTAACACTGAAGCTTTCTTT.

The V call is TRBV2, the J call TRBJ2-2, with 8 bases identical to TRBD1. Per the germline V gene, CDR1 is SNHLY and CDR2 is FYNNEI. The CDR3 sequence is 15 residues long. After removal of 6 bases from V and 0 bases from J, the junction contained 3 bases not matched to a gene. The CDR3, as DNA: TGTGCCAGCAGACAACAGGGGGCGAACACCGGGGAGCTGTTTTTT. Translated: CASRQQGANTGELFF.

The chain couples TRBV6-6 to TRBJ2-5; possibly TRBD2 for D (6 bases). The V gene lost 6 bases and the J gene lost 3 bases, with 17 bases spanning the gap. The CDR3 length is 15 residues. Germline V gene sequence: CDR1 MNHNY, CDR2 SVGAGI (reference sequence). The DNA for the CDR3 is TGTGCCAGCAGGCCCCGGGACTGGGGGGAAGAGACCCAGTACTTC. Residues: CASRPRDWGEETQYF.

The gene calls are TRBV5-5 and TRBJ1-3; D is perhaps TRBD1 (6 bases). Germline CDR1 reads SGHKS; CDR2 reads YYEKEE (reference sequence). This CDR3 comprises 13 residues. V lost 3 bases to trimming and J lost 8 bases, with 12 bases between them. CDR3: CASSSGAEDTIYF. Here the CDR3 DNA reads TGTGCCAGCAGCTCGGGGGCTGAGGACACCATATATTTT.

This clone has a single count. The chain couples TRBV30 to TRBJ2-1; 9 nucleotides agree with TRBD2. Germline trimming cut 0 bases from V and 2 bases from J; bases unmatched to any gene: 2. The CDR3 loop spans 15 amino acids. The germline CDR1 and CDR2 sequences are GTSNPN and SVGIG (reference sequence). The chain's CDR3 is CAWSVGTSPYNEQFF. The CDR3 nucleotides are TGTGCCTGGAGTGTAGGGACTAGCCCCTACAATGAGCAGTTCTTC.

The chain is built from TRBV28 and TRBJ2-6; D perhaps matches TRBD2 (6 bases). The V and J ends lost 8 bases and 0 bases respectively, with 11 bases between them. Germline V gene sequence: CDR1 MDHEN, CDR2 SYDVKM. The CDR3 runs to 15 residues. The CDR3 spells CASHAGSSGANVLTF. The DNA for the CDR3 is TGTGCCAGCCACGCGGGGAGCTCTGGGGCCAACGTCCTGACTTTC.

V usage is TRBV10-2 and J usage is TRBJ1-1, with 9 positions matching TRBD1. The CDR3 covers 13 residues. The J segment lost 3 bases and the V segment lost 6 bases, leaving 2 bases of the junction unmatched. Germline-derived CDR1 and CDR2 are WSHSY and SAAADI. The CDR3 nucleotides are TGCGCCAGCAGCGGACAGGGGTACACTGAAGCTTTCTTT. It encodes CASSGQGYTEAFF.

A word on this clone: The sample holds other DNA sequences that translate to the same CDR3. The V gene is TRBV7-9, the J gene TRBJ2-1; maybe TRBD2 (6 bases). The CDR3 is 14 residues long. Trimming removed 3 bases from V and 2 bases from J, with 8 bases in between. Germline V gene sequence: CDR1 SEHNR, CDR2 FQNEAQ (reference sequence). The CDR3 protein is CASSFSGAYNEQFF. The CDR3 DNA reads as TGTGCCAGCAGCTTTAGCGGAGCCTACAATGAGCAGTTCTTC.

This chain uses TRBV5-6 with TRBJ2-7; D unclear. Germline CDR1 and CDR2: SGHDT and YYEEEE. V was shortened by 4 bases and J by 1 base, with 12 bases between the two germline ends. The CDR3 is made up of 14 amino acids. The CDR3 spells CASSPGGRSYEQYF. Written as DNA, the CDR3 is TGTGCCAGCAGCCCCGGTGGTAGGTCCTACGAGCAGTACTTC.

The rearrangement joins TRBV10-3 to TRBJ2-1, with TRBD2 matching over 14 bases. The CDR3 covers 16 residues. Germline values: CDR1 ENHRY, CDR2 SYGVKD. The J segment lost 1 base and the V segment lost 6 bases, leaving 2 bases of the junction unmatched. CDR3 loop: CAIRGLAGASYNEQFF. CDR3 nucleotides: TGTGCCATCAGGGGACTAGCGGGAGCTTCCTACAATGAGCAGTTCTTC.

This sequence joins TRBV30 and TRBJ2-1; a possible D gene is TRBD2 (6 bases). CDR1 and CDR2 from the germline V gene are GTSNPN and SVGIG (reference sequence). The CDR3 loop spans 12 amino acids. Trimming pared 3 bases from V and 9 bases from J, leaving 12 bases between. CDR3 DNA: TGTGCCTGGAGGGGTCTCGGGGGTGAGCAGTTCTTC. It codes for CAWRGLGGEQFF.

This clone has just a few counts. V gene TRBV6-1 combines with J gene TRBJ2-7; TRBD1 aligns across 12 bases. Germline values: CDR1 MNHNS, CDR2 SASEGT. J was trimmed by 4 bases and V by 3 bases; bases with no gene match: 4. The CDR3 length is 15 residues. DNA of the CDR3: TGTGCCAGCAGTGAGGGGACAGGGGGCTTGTACGAGCAGTACTTC. Translating gives CASSEGTGGLYEQYF.

This sequence joins TRBV4-1 and TRBJ2-7; 8 bases align to TRBD2. Trimming cost V 3 bases and J 7 bases; bases outside gene matches: 5. Germline V gene data show CDR1 as MGHRA and CDR2 as YSYEKL. This CDR3 contains 13 residues. CDR3 amino acids: CASSHGGVGEQYF. Here the CDR3 DNA reads TGCGCCAGCAGCCACGGGGGGGTGGGAGAGCAGTACTTC.

V and J are TRBV7-2 and TRBJ2-3; D is possibly TRBD1 or TRBD2 (5 bases each). Germline assignment: CDR1 SGHTA and CDR2 FQGNSA. The CDR3 totals 16 residues. V was trimmed by 2 bases and J by 2 bases, leaving 14 bases between them. The CDR3 protein is CASSLQGRWDTDTQYF. DNA for the CDR3: TGTGCCAGCAGCTTACAGGGACGGTGGGACACAGATACGCAGTATTTT.

J is TRBJ2-5 and V is TRBV28, with D tentatively TRBD1 or TRBD2 (7 bases each). Germline assignment: CDR1 MDHEN and CDR2 SYDVKM. This CDR3 is 16 amino acids long. Trimming took 5 bases from V and 2 from J, leaving 18 bases between them. CDR3 DNA: TGTGCCAGCAGTGTGGGAGGGACAGCTCAACAAGAGACCCAGTACTTC. This encodes CASSVGGTAQQETQYF.

This clone has just a few counts. V gene TRBV7-8 combines with J gene TRBJ2-5, with D perhaps assigned TRBD1 or TRBD2 (6 bases each). Per the germline V gene, CDR1 is SGHVS and CDR2 is FQNEAQ. V lost 6 bases and J 2 bases, leaving 10 bases between the germline ends. The CDR3 length is 13 residues. DNA of the CDR3: TGTGCCAGCAGGCGCGGGACACAAGAGACCCAGTACTTC. Amino acid sequence: CASRRGTQETQYF.

This clone was picked up many times. The chain's CDR3 is CASSLAVPRSYGYTF. The CDR3 DNA sequence: TGTGCCAGCAGCTTAGCAGTTCCAAGGAGCTATGGCTACACCTTC. V is TRBV7-2 and J is TRBJ1-2; no firm D call. With 0 bases removed from V and 4 bases from J, the gap between germline ends came to 12 bases. Germline V gene data show CDR1 as SGHTA and CDR2 as FQGNSA. CDR3 size: 15 residues.

This chain uses TRBV5-4 with TRBJ1-1, with D perhaps TRBD1 (5 bases). V lost 0 bases to trimming and J lost 6 bases, with 15 bases between them. CDR3 length: 15 amino acids. Germline loops: CDR1 SGHNT, CDR2 YYREEE (reference sequence). CDR3 nucleotides: TGTGCCAGCAGCTTGGGGGCCGACAGTACCGCTGAAGCTTTCTTT. Translation: CASSLGADSTAEAFF.

This clone showed up many times. In the same sample, other DNA sequences code for this CDR3. The V call is TRBV5-1, the J call TRBJ1-3; D not resolved. In germline, CDR1 is SGHRS, CDR2 YFSETQ. The V and J ends lost 0 bases and 1 base respectively, with 14 bases between them. The CDR3 runs 17 residues. CDR3 bases: TGCGCCAGCAGCTTGGAAGGAAACAGTGAATCTGGAAACACCATATATTTT. Its translation is CASSLEGNSESGNTIYF. The variable domain in full, completed from reference TRBV5-1 and TRBJ1-3, reads KAGVTQTPRYLIKTRGQQVTLSCSPISGHRSVSWYQQTPGQGLQFLFEYFSETQRNKGNFPGRFSGRQFSNSRSEMNVSTLELGDSALYLCASSLEGNSESGNTIYFGEGSWLTVV.

This clone has just a few counts. This chain connects TRBV4-2 to TRBJ2-1; 7 positions agree with TRBD2. The CDR3 has 17 amino acids. The J segment lost 9 bases and the V segment lost 0 bases, leaving 14 bases of the junction unmatched. The germline V gene has CDR1 LGHNA and CDR2 YNFKEQ. The CDR3 DNA reads TGTGCCAGCAGCCAAGATATCGGACTAGAAAAATACGGTGAGCAGTTCTTC. Translating it yields CASSQDIGLEKYGEQFF.

J is TRBJ2-3 and V is TRBV15, with a tentative D call TRBD2 (6 bases). This CDR3 region has 17 residues. The V gene lost 1 base and the J gene lost 0 bases, with 14 bases spanning the gap. Germline CDR1 is LNHNV and CDR2 is YYDKDF (reference sequence). The CDR3 sequence is CATSRGVADPSTDTQYF. CDR3 nucleotides: TGTGCCACCAGCAGAGGGGTAGCGGACCCTAGCACAGATACGCAGTATTTT. The variable domain in full, with the rest retrieved from reference TRBV15 and TRBJ2-3, is DAMVIQNPRYQVTQFGKPVTLSCSQTLNHNVMYWYQQKSSQAPKLLFHYYDKDFNNEADTPDNFQSRRPNTSFCFLDIRSPGLGDTAMYLCATSRGVADPSTDTQYFGPGTRLTVL.

The rearrangement joins TRBV5-1 to TRBJ1-2; tentative D call: TRBD1 (6 bases). Germline V gene sequence: CDR1 SGHRS, CDR2 YFSETQ. The CDR3 contains 13 residues. Trimming took 4 bases from V and 7 from J, leaving 14 bases between them. The CDR3 nucleotides read TGCGCCAGCAGCAGAGGGGACACTCCTGGCTACACCTTC. Its translation is CASSRGDTPGYTF. Looking up the rest from reference TRBV5-1 and TRBJ1-2 gives the full variable domain: KAGVTQTPRYLIKTRGQQVTLSCSPISGHRSVSWYQQTPGQGLQFLFEYFSETQRNKGNFPGRFSGRQFSNSRSEMNVSTLELGDSALYLCASSRGDTPGYTFGSGTRLTVV.